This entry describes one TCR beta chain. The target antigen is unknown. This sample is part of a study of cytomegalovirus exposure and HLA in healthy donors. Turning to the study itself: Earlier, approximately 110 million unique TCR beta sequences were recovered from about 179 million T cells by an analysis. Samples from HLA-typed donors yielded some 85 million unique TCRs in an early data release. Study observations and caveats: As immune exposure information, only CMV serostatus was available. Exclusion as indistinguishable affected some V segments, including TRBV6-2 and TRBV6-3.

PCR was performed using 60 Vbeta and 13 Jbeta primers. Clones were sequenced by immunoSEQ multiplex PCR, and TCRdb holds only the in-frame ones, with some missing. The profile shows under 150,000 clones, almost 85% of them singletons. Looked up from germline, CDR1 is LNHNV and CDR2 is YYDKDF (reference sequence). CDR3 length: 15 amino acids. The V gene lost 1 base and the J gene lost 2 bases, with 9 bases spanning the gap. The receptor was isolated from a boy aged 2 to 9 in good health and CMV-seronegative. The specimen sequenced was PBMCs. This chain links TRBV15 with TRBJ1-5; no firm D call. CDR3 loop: CATSRGREGNQPQHF. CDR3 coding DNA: TGTGCCACCAGCAGAGGAAGGGAGGGCAATCAGCCCCAGCATTTT.